A single sample is the source of the 22 T cell receptor beta chains below, sequenced in a study of blood T cell repertoires in COVID-19. The method was immunoSEQ multiplex PCR; TCRdb's version includes in-frame clones alone and lacks a portion of them. The sample comprises around 100,000 clones, about 89% of which are singletons, and 7.4% rests with the top ten. Input material: peripheral blood. These receptors were obtained from a human donor with acute or convalescent COVID-19. The donor label of this sample is uncertain.

This clone has only one observation. The rearrangement uses TRBV27 and TRBJ2-3; a weak D match, TRBD2 (6 bases). Germline-derived CDR1 and CDR2 are MNHEY and SMNVEV (reference sequence). CDR3 length equals 15 residues. The germline V and J ends were trimmed by 0 bases and 5 bases, with 12 bases remaining between them. The CDR3, as DNA: TGTGCCAGCAGTTTATCCGGGACTGGGGTAGATACGCAGTATTTT. It specifies CASSLSGTGVDTQYF.

This rearrangement joins TRBV24-1 to TRBJ2-2; D may be TRBD2 (5 bases). The CDR3 has 14 residues. From germline, CDR1 is KGHDR and CDR2 SFDVKD. The DNA for the CDR3 is TGTGCGGCCTCCCCCGGGGTGAACACCGGGGAGCTGTTTTTT. Its protein product is CAASPGVNTGELFF.

The chain recombines TRBV7-8 with TRBJ1-2; a possible D gene is TRBD1 (6 bases). Germline V gene sequence: CDR1 SGHVS, CDR2 FQNEAQ. With 6 bases removed from V and 7 bases from J, the gap between germline ends came to 21 bases. CDR3 length equals 15 residues. The CDR3 is CASSLQGRQGGGYTF. CDR3 DNA: TGTGCCAGCAGTCTACAGGGTAGGCAGGGTGGTGGCTACACCTTC.

The chain combines TRBV10-1 with TRBJ2-7; 7 bases agree with TRBD1. The CDR3 runs to 16 residues. Unmatched junction bases numbered 9, after V lost 2 bases and J lost 2 bases. Germline V lookup: CDR1 WNHNN, CDR2 SYGVQD (reference sequence). CDR3: CASSEGPGQQAYEQYF. DNA of the CDR3: TGCGCCAGCAGTGAGGGACCGGGACAGCAAGCCTACGAGCAGTACTTC.

The chain couples TRBV7-9 to TRBJ1-1; TRBD1 agrees at 7 bases. The length of the CDR3 is 12 residues. With V trimmed by 5 bases and J by 6 bases, 3 bases remained unmatched. The V gene's germline CDR1 is SEHNR and CDR2 FQNEAQ (reference sequence). CDR3 amino acids: CASSQGGAEAFF. As DNA, the CDR3 is TGTGCCAGCAGCCAAGGGGGCGCTGAAGCTTTCTTT.

On this clone itself: This specimen includes other DNA sequences encoding the same CDR3. The chain couples TRBV5-1 to TRBJ2-1; 11 positions agree with TRBD2. Germline CDR1 and CDR2: SGHRS and YFSETQ. The V gene end was trimmed by 3 bases and the J gene end by 1 base; junction bases not matched to a gene: 0. The CDR3 is 15 amino acids. For the CDR3, the DNA is TGCGCCAGCAGCTCTAGCGGGGGGTCCTACAATGAGCAGTTCTTC. The encoded protein is CASSSSGGSYNEQFF.

The chain carries TRBV19 and TRBJ2-2; weak D call: TRBD2 (6 bases). Germline CDR1 LNHDA, CDR2 SQIVND (reference sequence). The CDR3 length is 14 residues. The ends were cut back, 6 bases at V and 0 bases at J, with 8 bases in the middle. CDR3 sequence (DNA): TGTGCCAGTAGGGGGACTGCGAACACCGGGGAGCTGTTTTTT. This sequence encodes CASRGTANTGELFF.

V usage is TRBV28 and J usage is TRBJ1-1, with 8 nucleotides matching TRBD1. Unmatched junction bases numbered 11, after V lost 5 bases and J lost 0 bases. Germline CDR1 is MDHEN and CDR2 is SYDVKM. The CDR3 sequence is 17 residues long. This CDR3 reads CASSTGTGILLNTEAFF. The CDR3, as DNA: TGTGCCAGCAGTACAGGGACAGGCATACTATTGAACACTGAAGCTTTCTTT.

This chain uses TRBV12-3 or TRBV12-4 with TRBJ2-7; possible D gene TRBD1, 6 bases. The V gene lost 6 bases and the J gene lost 3 bases, with 12 bases spanning the gap. The CDR3 is made up of 13 amino acids. CDR3 nucleotide sequence: TGTGCCAGCAGCCGTGGGGGCGTCTACGAGCAGTACTTC. This gives the protein CASSRGGVYEQYF.

This rearrangement joins TRBV19 to TRBJ1-3; D call uncertain. Trimming cost V 7 bases and J 5 bases, with 15 bases left between them. CDR1 is LNHDA, CDR2 SQIVND, per germline (reference sequence). The CDR3 consists of 14 residues. As DNA, the CDR3 is TGTGCCAGTACCACCTCGGGGAGGCGAAACACCATATATTTT. Its protein is CASTTSGRRNTIYF.

There are a few counts of this clone. The chain joins TRBV6-6 to TRBJ1-5, with D hard to call. The V gene lost 6 bases and the J gene lost 0 bases, with 18 bases spanning the gap. CDR3 length equals 17 residues. The germline V gene has CDR1 MNHNY and CDR2 SVGAGI (reference sequence). The CDR3 loop is CASRRVGSRYSNQPQHF. The CDR3 DNA is TGTGCCAGCAGGCGAGTGGGCAGCAGATATAGCAATCAGCCCCAGCATTTT.

The chain joins TRBV18 to TRBJ1-2; 11 bases match TRBD1. The germline V gene has CDR1 KGHSH and CDR2 LQKENI. V lost 8 bases, J lost 4 bases, and 9 bases stayed unmatched. The CDR3 is 15 amino acids. The CDR3 nucleotides read TGTGCCAGCGAGACCGGGACAGGGGGAGTCTATGGCTACACCTTC. Its protein is CASETGTGGVYGYTF. Filled out from reference TRBV18 and TRBJ1-2, the complete variable domain reads NAGVMQNPRHLVRRRGQEARLRCSPMKGHSHVYWYRQLPEEGLKFMVYLQKENIIDESGMPKERFSAEFPKEGPSILRIQQVVRGDSAAYFCASETGTGGVYGYTFGSGTRLTVV.

The chain combines TRBV10-1 with TRBJ2-7; tentative D call: TRBD2 (6 bases). The V gene's germline CDR1 is WNHNN and CDR2 SYGVQD (reference sequence). CDR3 length: 14 residues. Trimming took 3 bases from V and 2 from J, leaving 11 bases between them. Here the CDR3 reads CASSEPGAAYEQYF. For the CDR3, the DNA is TGCGCCAGCAGTGAACCGGGAGCGGCCTACGAGCAGTACTTC.

This chain links TRBV5-1 with TRBJ2-5; 12 bases are shared with TRBD1. V shed 3 bases, J shed 5 bases, and the junction held 5 bases outside the gene matches. Looked up from germline, CDR1 is SGHRS and CDR2 is YFSETQ. The CDR3 totals 15 residues. CDR3 bases: TGCGCCAGCAGCTCCGGGACAGGGGGCTTGGAGACCCAGTACTTC. It specifies CASSSGTGGLETQYF.

The chain combines TRBV19 with TRBJ1-1; D not resolved. This CDR3 has 12 amino acids. Trimming stripped 5 bases from V and 3 bases from J, with 7 bases between. CDR1 and CDR2 (germline): LNHDA, SQIVND (reference sequence). Here the CDR3 reads CASSWADTEAFF. As DNA, the CDR3 is TGTGCCAGTAGTTGGGCAGACACTGAAGCTTTCTTT.

CDR3 sequence reads: CASSPYGTGRDIQYF. The CDR3 DNA sequence: TGTGCCAGCAGCCCATATGGGACAGGGAGGGACATTCAGTACTTC. V gene TRBV7-9 combines with J gene TRBJ2-4; 9 bases agree with TRBD1. J gave up 8 bases and V 5 bases, and 10 bases lay outside the gene matches. CDR1 and CDR2 from the germline V gene are SEHNR and FQNEAQ (reference sequence). This CDR3 is built from 15 residues.

CDR3 coding DNA: TGCAGCGTTGACGGGACAGGGGGCACAGATACGCAGTATTTT. It is translated as CSVDGTGGTDTQYF. The V and J genes are TRBV29-1 and TRBJ2-3; 10 nucleotides match TRBD1. J lost 1 base, V lost 3 bases, and 1 base had no gene match. This CDR3 contains 14 residues. Germline values: CDR1 SQVTM, CDR2 ANQGSEA.

The V call is TRBV27, the J call TRBJ1-5, with D unresolved. This CDR3 has 13 amino acids. The germline V and J ends were trimmed by 6 bases and 5 bases, with 11 bases remaining between them. In germline, CDR1 is MNHEY, CDR2 SMNVEV (reference sequence). As DNA, the CDR3 is TGTGCCAGCAGCCTGAGAAGTTATCAGCCCCAGCATTTT. Amino acids: CASSLRSYQPQHF.

The CDR3 loop reads CASRGPNTGELFF. CDR3 bases: TGTGCCAGCAGGGGGCCCAACACCGGGGAGCTGTTTTTT. The V gene is TRBV6-5, the J gene TRBJ2-2; D perhaps matches TRBD1 (5 bases). CDR3 length: 13 amino acids. V dropped 6 bases and J dropped 2 bases, with 7 bases sitting between them. Germline V gives CDR1 MNHEY, CDR2 SVGAGI.

The chain combines TRBV6-2 or TRBV6-3 with TRBJ2-2; 10 bases fit TRBD2. The CDR3 runs to 16 residues. The germline CDR1 and CDR2 sequences are MNHEY and SVGEGT. V was pared by 6 bases and J by 5 bases, with 9 bases of the junction left unmatched. The CDR3: CASSRVAGGRTGELFF. CDR3 bases: TGTGCCAGCAGCAGGGTAGCGGGGGGCCGGACCGGGGAGCTGTTTTTT.

The gene calls are TRBV5-3 and TRBJ1-4; TRBD1 might be the D (6 bases). TRBV5-3 is sorted into the ORF group, with uncertain function. This CDR3 region has 15 residues. V lost 1 base and J lost 8, with 15 bases in between. The CDR3 protein is CARSLTWGPNEKLFF. The DNA of the CDR3 is TGTGCCAGAAGCTTGACGTGGGGGCCGAACGAAAAACTGTTTTTT.

The CDR3 loop is CASSLGGTGVTGELFF. DNA of the CDR3: TGTGCCAGCAGCTTAGGCGGGACAGGGGTCACCGGGGAGCTGTTTTTT. The rearrangement links TRBV7-9 to TRBJ2-2; TRBD1 matches 10 bases. The germline V gene encodes CDR1 SEHNR and CDR2 FQNEAQ (reference sequence). The CDR3 has 16 amino acids. Germline trimming cut 1 base from V and 4 bases from J; bases unmatched to any gene: 3.